What follows describes a single T cell receptor beta chain. Its antigen is unknown. TCRdb processed the 5' RACE reads again and assigns one entry to each CDR3 protein, with no DNA. The listing records 330,000 or so distinct CDR3 sequences. CDR3 length: 15 amino acids. Germline CDR1 and CDR2: MGHDK and SYGVNS. The data stem from a study of monozygotic twins with inflammatory bowel disease. Study-wide points: Among IBD patients, TCRbeta diversity (inverse Simpson) was lower than in healthy co-twins.

The sequencing sample was made of blood. The sequence was obtained from a human donor with ulcerative colitis or Crohn's disease, or a healthy co-twin of an affected twin (not recorded which). V is TRBV25-1 and J is TRBJ2-2; no DNA is available, so the TRBD2 call from TCRdb remains unchecked. Here the CDR3 reads CASSEASGYTGELFF. The variable domain in full, completed from reference TRBV25-1 and TRBJ2-2, reads EADIYQTPRYLVIGTGKKITLECSQTMGHDKMYWYQQDPGMELHLIHYSYGVNSTEKGDLSSESTVSRIRTEHFPLTLESARPSHTSQYLCASSEASGYTGELFFGEGSRLTVL.